The sequence of this T cell receptor beta chain was determined in a study of blood T cell repertoires in COVID-19. Study context: Sites across the United States, Italy and Spain contributed samples from acute and convalescent COVID-19. T cells, B-cell-depleted T cells, or PBMCs supplied cDNA or gDNA.

V dropped 5 bases and J dropped 6; count of bases not matched to a gene: 7. The CDR3 covers 13 residues. Looked up from germline, CDR1 is SGHRS and CDR2 is YFSETQ. How the authors handled the data: Scientists estimated how many nucleated cells there were by amplifying reference gene primers. Using immunoSEQ multiplex PCR, the repertoire was profiled, and TCRdb retains in-frame clones only, with some absent. The D gene and trimming were derived from the DNA, and the V and J assignments and clone size from that table. The table records about 190,000 clones, 78% of them present only once. The chain has TRBV5-1 and TRBJ1-2; TRBD1 matches 7 bases. The source is a woman aged 80 or older with active or convalescent COVID-19. The specimen sequenced was peripheral blood. CDR3 loop: CASRQTGLDGYTF. The CDR3 DNA reads as TGCGCCAGCAGACAGACAGGGTTGGATGGCTACACCTTC.